The rows below give T cell receptor beta chains drawn from one sample of a study of OX40 agonist ivuxolimab in advanced cancers. Repertoires were generated with immunoSEQ multiplex PCR, while TCRdb's copy carries only in-frame clones and drops some. Of about 15,000 clones in the sample, approximately 93% were seen once. The source material was CD4+ or CD8+ T cells sorted from blood, sampled in a trial of the OX40 agonist ivuxolimab. The receptors shown here come from an adult with an advanced solid tumor such as melanoma, head and neck, liver or kidney cancer. The CDR3 runs from the conserved cysteine through the conserved F or W. The D gene is left open where the match is weak. Rows may omit the clone size; those that give it use once, few, many or a size class.

-	-	TRBJ1-2	TRBV9	TGTGCCAGCAGCGGAGACCTACCATTGACGAGGAACTATGGCTACACCTTC	CASSGDLPLTRNYGYTF
-	-	TRBJ2-7	TRBV6-1	TGTGCCAGCAAGGACGGCAGAGCCTACGAGCAGTACTTC	CASKDGRAYEQYF
-	-	TRBJ1-1	TRBV7-9	TGTGCCAGCAGCTCAGACCCGAACACTGAAGCTTTCTTT	CASSSDPNTEAFF
-	TRBD2	TRBJ2-1	TRBV30	TGTGCCTGGAGTGTAGATGTGGCTAGCGGGAATATTGGGTCCTACAATGAGCAGTTCTTC	CAWSVDVASGNIGSYNEQFF
-	-	TRBJ2-1	TRBV4-1	TGCGCCAGCAGCCAAGGGTCCCTAAGTGAGCAGTTCTTC	CASSQGSLSEQFF
-	-	TRBJ2-7	TRBV5-1	TGCGCCAGCACGGGGGGGACAGCCTACGAGCAGTACTTC	CASTGGTAYEQYF
-	-	TRBJ2-5	TRBV18	TGTGCCAGCTCACCAAGGGCGGAGACCCAGTACTTC	CASSPRAETQYF
-	TRBD1	TRBJ2-2	TRBV27	TGTGCCAGCAGCCTGACAGGGGTGGCCGGGGAGCTGTTTTTT	CASSLTGVAGELFF
-	-	TRBJ2-6	TRBV13	TGTGCCAGCAGCCCGGGGGCTGGGGCCAACGTCCTGACTTTC	CASSPGAGANVLTF
once	-	TRBJ2-2	TRBV30	TGTGCCTGGAGCTCCGGGACAGGGGAGCTGTTTTTT	CAWSSGTGELFF
-	-	TRBJ1-1	TRBV2	TGTGCCAGCAGAGCTAACACGGACACTGAAGCTTTCTTT	CASRANTDTEAFF
large	-	TRBJ2-5	TRBV7-6	TGTGCCAGCAGCTTAGGTGGAGGGTTTCAAGAGACCCAGTACTTC	CASSLGGGFQETQYF
-	-	TRBJ2-1	TRBV5-1	TGCGCCAGCAGCTTAGGGAATGAGCAGTTCTTC	CASSLGNEQFF
-	-	TRBJ1-2	TRBV5-5	TGTGCCAGCAGCTTGGGATTTTATGGCTACACCTTC	CASSLGFYGYTF
-	TRBD1	TRBJ2-7	TRBV4-3	TGCGCCAGCAGCCAAGGGGAATCGGGACAGGTCCCCTACGAGCAGTACTTC	CASSQGESGQVPYEQYF
-	-	TRBJ2-7	TRBV27	TGTGCCAGCAGTTCCGGACACACTTACGAGCAGTACTTC	CASSSGHTYEQYF
-	-	TRBJ2-1	TRBV2	TGTGCCAGCACCTCGACAGGACTTGAGCAGTTCTTC	CASTSTGLEQFF
-	TRBD1	TRBJ1-1	TRBV12-5	TGTGCTAGCTATTCCGGGACAGGGGATACTGAAGCTTTCTTT	CASYSGTGDTEAFF
-	-	TRBJ1-3	TRBV19	TGTGCCAGTATCGCGGACGGAACTTTTCATTCTGGAAACACCATATATTTT	CASIADGTFHSGNTIYF
few	-	TRBJ2-1	TRBV13	TGTGCCAGCAGCTTCGTCTCGAACAATGAGCAGTTCTTC	CASSFVSNNEQFF
-	TRBD1	TRBJ2-1	TRBV7-9	TGTGCCAGCAGCTTTAGGGACAGGGTTAATGAGCAGTTCTTC	CASSFRDRVNEQFF
-	-	TRBJ1-2	TRBV27	TGTGCCAGCAGGGAGGGACACGGCTATGGCTACACCTTC	CASREGHGYGYTF
-	-	TRBJ1-5	TRBV10-2	TGCGCCAGCAGTGAGTCAGCAGTTTTATCGGGGCAGCCCCAGCATTTT	CASSESAVLSGQPQHF
-	TRBD1	TRBJ2-7	TRBV27	TGTGCCAGCAGCTGGGGACAGAGCTACGAGCAGTACTTC	CASSWGQSYEQYF
few	-	TRBJ1-2	TRBV27	TGTGCCAGCAGTCCTACTATAGCCTATGGCTACACCTTC	CASSPTIAYGYTF
-	TRBD1	TRBJ1-1	TRBV28	TGTGCCAGCAGTCCCCCGGGACAGGGCCGCACTGAAGCTTTCTTT	CASSPPGQGRTEAFF
-	-	TRBJ2-3	TRBV7-9	TGTGCCAGCAGCCGGGACTCAAACACAGATACGCAGTATTTT	CASSRDSNTDTQYF